The T cell receptor (beta chain) under discussion was sequenced for a study of shared clonotypes between healthy human individuals. Whole-study findings and limits: In general, naive subsets displayed greater estimated richness than memory subsets did.

Sequencing used immunoSEQ multiplex PCR; TCRdb keeps in-frame clones, though not all of them. The data hold some 360,000 clones, with around 67% observed a single time. This clone turned up a few times. As yet, its antigen is unknown. The sequence was obtained from a man aged 25 to 40 in good health. The sequenced material came from memory CD4+ T cells sorted from blood. Documented subset: CD45RA-negative fraction.

The CDR3 region has the DNA TGTGCCAGCAGCTTCGGGGGTTCTGGAAACACCATATATTTT. It yields the protein CASSFGGSGNTIYF. V and J are TRBV7-9 and TRBJ1-3, with D possibly being TRBD1 (5 bases). This CDR3 has 14 amino acids. Between the trimmed V and J ends, which lost 3 bases and 1 base, there was a span of 7 bases. Germline V gene lookup returns CDR1 SEHNR and CDR2 FQNEAQ (reference sequence).